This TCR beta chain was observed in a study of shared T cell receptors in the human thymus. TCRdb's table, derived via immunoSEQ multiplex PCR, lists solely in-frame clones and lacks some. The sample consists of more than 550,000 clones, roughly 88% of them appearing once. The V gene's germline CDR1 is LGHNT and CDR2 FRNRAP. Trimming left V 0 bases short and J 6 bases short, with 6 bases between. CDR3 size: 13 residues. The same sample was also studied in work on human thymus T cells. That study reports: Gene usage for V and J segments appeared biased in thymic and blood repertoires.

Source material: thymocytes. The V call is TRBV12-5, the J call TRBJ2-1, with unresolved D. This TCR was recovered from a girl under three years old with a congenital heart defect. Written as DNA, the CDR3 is TGTGCTAGTGGTTTGGTATCCAGCAATGAGCAGTTCTTC. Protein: CASGLVSSNEQFF.